The 32 T cell receptor beta chains below come from one sample, sequenced in a study of CD4+ T cells in melanoma. Profiling relied on immunoSEQ multiplex PCR, and the TCRdb table lists in-frame clones only, not all of them. The sample has some 110,000 clones, around 93% seen once. The sample was peripheral blood. These receptors all stem from a human donor with melanoma.

The V call is TRBV28, the J call TRBJ1-2; D is unresolved. Germline lookup yields CDR1 MDHEN and CDR2 SYDVKM. V was shortened by 7 bases and J by 3 bases, with 12 bases between the two germline ends. This CDR3 is built from 13 residues. CDR3 region: CASNVPPYYGYTF. Written as DNA, the CDR3 is TGTGCCAGCAACGTTCCTCCCTACTATGGCTACACCTTC.

CDR3 nucleotide sequence: TGTGCCAGCAGTGAAGTGGTGGCAGGGAGCTACGAGCAGTACTTC. Amino acid sequence: CASSEVVAGSYEQYF. The chain recombines TRBV2 with TRBJ2-7, with D perhaps given as TRBD1 or TRBD2 (5 bases each). The length of the CDR3 is 15 residues. Looked up from germline, CDR1 is SNHLY and CDR2 is FYNNEI. V lost 1 base, J lost 3 bases, and 13 bases lay in between. The whole variable domain, remainder taken from reference TRBV2 and TRBJ2-7, is EPEVTQTPSHQVTQMGQEVILRCVPISNHLYFYWYRQILGQKVEFLVSFYNNEISEKSEIFDDQFSVERPDGSNFTLKIRSTKLEDSAMYFCASSEVVAGSYEQYFGPGTRLTVT.

This chain connects TRBV10-2 to TRBJ2-7, with 14 positions matching TRBD2. The CDR3 sequence is 15 residues long. Germline CDR1 reads WSHSY; CDR2 reads SAAADI. Germline trimming cut 3 bases from V and 5 bases from J; bases unmatched to any gene: 3. DNA of the CDR3: TGCGCCAGCAGTGATGGGGGACTAGCGGGGGACGAGCAGTACTTC. Protein sequence: CASSDGGLAGDEQYF.

The sample holds one count of this clone. The CDR3 sequence: CASRPWTAQETQYF. Written as DNA, the CDR3 is TGTGCCAGCAGACCGTGGACAGCGCAAGAGACCCAGTACTTC. The rearrangement links TRBV28 to TRBJ2-5, with D perhaps TRBD1 (6 bases). Per the germline V gene, CDR1 is MDHEN and CDR2 is SYDVKM. The CDR3 is 14 residues long. V was trimmed by 6 bases and J by 2 bases, leaving 13 bases between them.

The rearrangement joins TRBV6-1 to TRBJ1-1, with unresolved D. The CDR3 is 14 residues long. V shed 8 bases and J shed 0 bases, with 13 bases lying between them. Germline values: CDR1 MNHNS, CDR2 SASEGT. The CDR3 protein is CASRVGSMNTEAFF. Here the CDR3 DNA reads TGTGCCAGCCGAGTTGGCAGTATGAACACTGAAGCTTTCTTT.

This clone has a handful of counts. CDR3 loop: CASTFSGSDTEAFF. The CDR3 DNA follows: TGTGCCAGCACCTTCTCGGGCTCGGACACTGAAGCTTTCTTT. The chain links TRBV7-9 to TRBJ1-1; D is ambiguous. The V end was cut by 7 bases, the J end by 3 bases, with 15 bases between. The germline CDR1 and CDR2 sequences are SEHNR and FQNEAQ (reference sequence). The CDR3 runs to 14 residues.

The chain has TRBV16 and TRBJ1-3, with D unresolved. Germline assignment: CDR1 KGHSY and CDR2 FQNENV. The CDR3 extends over 14 amino acids. V was clipped by 2 bases and J by 4 bases, with 9 bases between them. The CDR3 sequence: CASSQTGPGNTIYF. In DNA form, the CDR3 reads TGTGCCAGCAGCCAAACCGGACCCGGAAACACCATATATTTT.

The V call is TRBV27, the J call TRBJ1-2; 7 positions match TRBD1. Germline lookup yields CDR1 MNHEY and CDR2 SMNVEV (reference sequence). The CDR3 has 14 amino acids. V gave up 7 bases and J gave up 7 bases; unmatched junction bases: 12. For the CDR3, the DNA is TGTGCCAGCACCAGGGGGGGGGCCAAAGGTGGCTACACCTTC. Translation gives CASTRGGAKGGYTF.

The rearrangement uses TRBV2 and TRBJ2-7; 11 bases are a match to TRBD2. The V segment lost 5 bases and the J segment 4 bases; nucleotides outside the gene matches: 7. Germline loops: CDR1 SNHLY, CDR2 FYNNEI. This CDR3 region has 15 residues. CDR3 DNA: TGTGCCAGCAGTATCCCACTAGCGGGGGAGTACGAGCAGTACTTC. Protein: CASSIPLAGEYEQYF.

The chain has TRBV25-1 and TRBJ1-2, with D perhaps TRBD1 (5 bases). The CDR3 loop spans 14 amino acids. Deletions cut 4 bases from V and 4 bases from J, with 13 bases between. The germline gives CDR1 MGHDK, CDR2 SYGVNS. CDR3 DNA: TGTGCCAGCAGTGGACAAAGGGGATTCTATGGCTACACCTTC. Translated, it gives CASSGQRGFYGYTF.

The J gene is TRBJ1-2, the V gene TRBV6-5, with 10 bases matching TRBD1. The V gene end was trimmed by 6 bases and the J gene end by 4 bases; junction bases not matched to a gene: 2. The CDR3 contains 13 residues. Germline V gene data show CDR1 as MNHEY and CDR2 as SVGAGI. In nucleotides, the CDR3 is TGTGCCAGCAGCCGGGACAGGGGCTATGGCTACACCTTC. Amino acid sequence: CASSRDRGYGYTF.

The gene calls are TRBV7-6 and TRBJ2-5; 10 bases fit TRBD1. The CDR3 runs to 13 residues. The germline CDR1 and CDR2 sequences are SGHVS and FNYEAQ. Trimming took 6 bases from V and 4 from J; bases not matched to a gene: 2. CDR3 residues: CASRGTGVETQYF. The CDR3 coding sequence is TGTGCCAGCAGGGGGACAGGGGTAGAGACCCAGTACTTC.

V is TRBV9 and J is TRBJ2-1, with D uncertain. The CDR3 is 13 amino acids. With 7 bases removed from V and 0 bases from J, the gap between germline ends came to 8 bases. CDR1 is SGDLS and CDR2 is YYNGEE in the germline V gene. CDR3 in DNA: TGTGCCAGCTCCAGCCGCTCCTACAATGAGCAGTTCTTC. It translates to CASSSRSYNEQFF.

The gene calls are TRBV4-3 and TRBJ2-5; TRBD2 agrees at 15 bases. This CDR3 spans 20 amino acids. Germline assignment: CDR1 LGHNA and CDR2 YSLEER. V dropped 5 bases and J dropped 2; count of bases not matched to a gene: 15. This chain's CDR3 is CASSSPGTSGRNPYQETQYF. CDR3 in DNA: TGCGCCAGCAGCAGTCCCGGGACTAGCGGGAGGAACCCTTATCAAGAGACCCAGTACTTC.

The rearrangement uses TRBV4-1 and TRBJ2-1, with 7 bases aligning to TRBD1. Germline assignment: CDR1 MGHRA and CDR2 YSYEKL. V was clipped by 4 bases and J by 3 bases; unmatched bases: 9. CDR3 length: 16 amino acids. CDR3 sequence: CASSRLPGQIYNEQFF. CDR3 coding DNA: TGCGCCAGCAGCCGTCTCCCGGGACAGATCTACAATGAGCAGTTCTTC.

This rearrangement joins TRBV5-4 to TRBJ2-7, with 7 bases lining up with TRBD1. V dropped 4 bases and J dropped 4; count of bases not matched to a gene: 5. The CDR3 sequence is 13 residues long. The V gene's germline CDR1 is SGHNT and CDR2 YYREEE (reference sequence). CDR3 region: CASSPDRVYEQYF. The CDR3 DNA follows: TGTGCCAGCAGCCCTGACAGGGTTTACGAGCAGTACTTC.

J is TRBJ2-2 and V is TRBV4-2, with D tentatively TRBD2 (6 bases). Germline V CDR1 and CDR2: LGHNA, YNFKEQ. Trimming left V 0 bases short and J 0 bases short, with 14 bases between. This CDR3 has 18 amino acids. The CDR3, as DNA: TGTGCCAGCAGCCAAGAGGGTGTAGCGGTCGCGAACACCGGGGAGCTGTTTTTT. It encodes CASSQEGVAVANTGELFF.

The V gene is TRBV5-6, the J gene TRBJ2-1; weak D call: TRBD1 (7 bases). V lost 4 bases to trimming and J lost 0 bases, with 14 bases between them. There are 16 residues in the CDR3. In germline, CDR1 is SGHDT, CDR2 YYEEEE. In DNA, the CDR3 is TGTGCCAGCAGCATACAGGGGAGGATCTCCTACAATGAGCAGTTCTTC. Protein sequence: CASSIQGRISYNEQFF.

The rearrangement links TRBV5-1 to TRBJ2-1, with 10 bases aligning to TRBD2. With 1 base clipped from V and 7 bases from J, the junction kept 5 bases outside the gene matches. CDR3 length equals 15 residues. Germline V gene lookup returns CDR1 SGHRS and CDR2 YFSETQ. Here the CDR3 reads CASSLSGGAWNEQFF. CDR3 DNA: TGCGCCAGCAGCTTGAGCGGGGGGGCATGGAATGAGCAGTTCTTC. The whole variable domain, remainder taken from reference TRBV5-1 and TRBJ2-1, is KAGVTQTPRYLIKTRGQQVTLSCSPISGHRSVSWYQQTPGQGLQFLFEYFSETQRNKGNFPGRFSGRQFSNSRSEMNVSTLELGDSALYLCASSLSGGAWNEQFFGPGTRLTVL.

This clone occurred a few times. V is TRBV5-6 and J is TRBJ1-5, with 8 bases lining up with TRBD1. This CDR3 has 15 residues. V trimming: 2 bases; J trimming: 5 bases; junction bases outside the gene matches: 6. CDR1 SGHDT and CDR2 YYEEEE come from the germline V gene. The CDR3 DNA reads as TGTGCCAGCAGCTTTTCAGGACAGGGCCATCAGCCCCAGCATTTT. Translation gives CASSFSGQGHQPQHF. Using reference TRBV5-6 and TRBJ1-5 for the parts outside the CDR3, the full variable domain is DAGVTQSPTHLIKTRGQQVTLRCSPKSGHDTVSWYQQALGQGPQFIFQYYEEEERQRGNFPDRFSGHQFPNYSSELNVNALLLGDSALYLCASSFSGQGHQPQHFGDGTRLSIL.

The chain carries TRBV7-6 and TRBJ1-1, with a weak D call TRBD1 (6 bases). There are 16 residues in the CDR3. Trimming removed 5 bases at V and 4 bases at J, with 20 bases between. Germline CDR1 reads SGHVS; CDR2 reads FNYEAQ. CDR3 region: CASSPGGQGRGTEAFF. In nucleotides, the CDR3 is TGTGCCAGCAGCCCCGGAGGGCAGGGGCGTGGCACTGAAGCTTTCTTT.

The chain has TRBV2 and TRBJ2-5, with a possible D match to TRBD2 (5 bases). CDR3 size: 14 residues. Per the germline V gene, CDR1 is SNHLY and CDR2 is FYNNEI. V lost 10 bases to trimming and J lost 4 bases, with 19 bases between them. The CDR3 loop is CATRSGVRRETQYF. CDR3 in DNA: TGTGCCACCCGATCCGGGGTACGACGAGAGACCCAGTACTTC.

This chain uses TRBV7-6 with TRBJ1-2; the D is unclear. The ends were cut back, 5 bases at V and 4 bases at J, with 17 bases in the middle. This CDR3 region has 15 residues. Germline V gene sequence: CDR1 SGHVS, CDR2 FNYEAQ. CDR3 nucleotides: TGTGCCAGCAGCCAGCAGGAGTGGTTGGGCTATGGCTACACCTTC. It is translated as CASSQQEWLGYGYTF.

V and J are TRBV7-9 and TRBJ2-7; 7 bases map to TRBD1. J was trimmed by 3 bases and V by 4 bases; bases with no gene match: 9. Per germline, CDR1 SEHNR and CDR2 FQNEAQ (reference sequence). The CDR3 spans 15 residues. The CDR3 sequence: CASSSTSGQIYEQYF. CDR3 coding DNA: TGTGCCAGCAGCTCGACTTCGGGACAGATCTACGAGCAGTACTTC.

The gene calls are TRBV18 and TRBJ1-1; no clear D gene. In germline, CDR1 is KGHSH, CDR2 LQKENI. This CDR3 comprises 13 residues. Trimming cost V 5 bases and J 1 base, with 8 bases left between them. The CDR3 coding sequence is TGTGCCAGCTCAGGACCAGCGAACACTGAAGCTTTCTTT. It specifies CASSGPANTEAFF.

V gene TRBV5-6 combines with J gene TRBJ2-2; D is perhaps TRBD2 (5 bases). The V end was cut by 0 bases, the J end by 4 bases, with 13 bases between. CDR1 is SGHDT, CDR2 YYEEEE, per germline. The CDR3 contains 16 residues. The CDR3 loop is CASSLVPGTSTGELFF. CDR3 DNA sequence: TGTGCCAGCAGCTTGGTACCCGGAACTAGCACCGGGGAGCTGTTTTTT.

This clone turned up a few times. This chain connects TRBV28 to TRBJ2-7, with 7 bases lining up with TRBD1. There are 12 residues in the CDR3. The germline V gene encodes CDR1 MDHEN and CDR2 SYDVKM. V was clipped by 4 bases and J by 7 bases; unmatched bases: 4. The chain's CDR3 is CASSSQGSEQYF. The CDR3 DNA reads TGTGCCAGCAGTTCACAGGGGTCGGAGCAGTACTTC.

Written as DNA, the CDR3 is TGTGCCAGCAGTTCATCCCCAGGGAGCTATGGCTACACCTTC. This translates into CASSSSPGSYGYTF. V is TRBV11-2 and J is TRBJ1-2; D might be TRBD1 (5 bases). Trimming took 6 bases from V and 4 from J, leaving 15 bases between them. This CDR3 has 14 amino acids. From germline, CDR1 is SGHAT and CDR2 FQNNGV.

The table lists this clone with a count of one. V usage is TRBV5-1 and J usage is TRBJ2-7; D gene unclear. V was trimmed by 2 bases and J by 3 bases, leaving 27 bases between them. Germline V gives CDR1 SGHRS, CDR2 YFSETQ. The CDR3 covers 19 residues. CDR3 amino acids: CASSFRAPRSRFDNYEQYF. In DNA, the CDR3 is TGCGCCAGCAGCTTTCGGGCTCCCAGGTCTCGCTTTGATAACTACGAGCAGTACTTC.

This chain joins TRBV5-8 and TRBJ1-6; D unclear. V was pared by 0 bases and J by 9 bases, with 7 bases between. The length of the CDR3 is 13 residues. Per the germline V gene, CDR1 is SGHTS and CDR2 is YDEGEE. The CDR3 spells CASSLVVGSPLHF. The CDR3, as DNA: TGTGCCAGCAGCTTGGTTGTAGGTTCACCCCTCCACTTT.

This chain connects TRBV6-5 to TRBJ1-3; D uncertain. The CDR3 totals 13 residues. Germline V CDR1 and CDR2: MNHEY, SVGAGI. Deletions cut 11 bases from V and 2 bases from J, with 13 bases between. The CDR3 here is CACGGRAGNTIYF. Here the CDR3 DNA reads TGTGCCTGCGGAGGGAGAGCTGGAAACACCATATATTTT.

The chain is built from TRBV30 and TRBJ1-6; D might be TRBD1 (5 bases). CDR1 and CDR2 (germline): GTSNPN, SVGIG (reference sequence). Trimming pared 0 bases from V and 10 bases from J, leaving 10 bases between. The CDR3 length is 13 residues. The CDR3 region is CAWSVDSSSPLHF. In nucleotides, the CDR3 is TGTGCCTGGAGTGTTGACAGTTCCTCACCCCTCCACTTT.